This T cell receptor beta chain is from a study of T cell responses to AZD1222 COVID-19 vaccine. Points from the study as a whole: The study found Spike-specific TCR breadth and depth rose after two AZD1222 doses.

The CDR3 loop spans 13 amino acids. The germline V and J ends were trimmed by 4 bases and 4 bases, with 9 bases remaining between them. The germline V gene has CDR1 KGHDR and CDR2 SFDVKD. Notes on this clone: Its target is not known.

The repertoire was sequenced with immunoSEQ multiplex PCR; TCRdb's copy has only in-frame clones and lacks some. The sample has fewer than 120,000 clones, around 81% seen once; the top ten hold about 4.6%. The chain links TRBV24-1 to TRBJ1-2; D perhaps matches TRBD1 (5 bases). The TCR comes from an adult in good health. Sequencing was performed on peripheral blood, taken on day 0 of AZD1222 vaccination. The CDR3 is CATSEWDSYGYTF. The CDR3 DNA follows: TGTGCCACCAGTGAATGGGACTCCTATGGCTACACCTTC.